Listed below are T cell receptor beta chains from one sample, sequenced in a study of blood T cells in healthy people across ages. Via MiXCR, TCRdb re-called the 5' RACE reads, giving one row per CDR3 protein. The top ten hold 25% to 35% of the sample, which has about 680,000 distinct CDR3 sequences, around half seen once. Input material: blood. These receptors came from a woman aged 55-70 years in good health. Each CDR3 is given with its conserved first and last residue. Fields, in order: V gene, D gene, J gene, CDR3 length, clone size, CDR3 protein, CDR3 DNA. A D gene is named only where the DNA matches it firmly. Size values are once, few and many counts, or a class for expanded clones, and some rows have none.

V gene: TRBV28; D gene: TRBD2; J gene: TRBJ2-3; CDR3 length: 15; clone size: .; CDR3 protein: CASTVGGLGTDTQYF; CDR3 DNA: TGTGCCAGCACCGTCGGGGGACTAGGCACAGATACGCAGTATTTT
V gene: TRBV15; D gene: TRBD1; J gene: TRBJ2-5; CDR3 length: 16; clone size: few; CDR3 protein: CATSRARGQGDWEQYF; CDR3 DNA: TGTGCCACCAGCAGAGCAAGGGGACAGGGTGACTGGGAGCAGTACTTC
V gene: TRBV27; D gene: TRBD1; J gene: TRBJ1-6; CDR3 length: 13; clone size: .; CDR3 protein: CASTGTGNSPLHF; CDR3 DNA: TGTGCCAGCACCGGGACAGGGAATTCACCCCTCCACTTT
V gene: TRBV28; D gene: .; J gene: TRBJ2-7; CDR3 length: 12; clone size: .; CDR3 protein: CASTGVAYEQYF; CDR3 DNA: TGTGCCAGTACAGGCGTCGCCTACGAGCAGTACTTC
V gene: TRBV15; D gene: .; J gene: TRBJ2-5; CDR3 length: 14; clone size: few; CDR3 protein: CATSRVGLAWTQYF; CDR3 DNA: TGTGCCACCAGCAGGGTGGGGCTGGCGTGGACCCAGTACTTC
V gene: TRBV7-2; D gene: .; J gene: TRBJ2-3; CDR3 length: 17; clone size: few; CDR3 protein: CASSLAQKARGTDTQYF; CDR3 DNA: TGTGCCAGCAGCTTAGCGCAAAAGGCTAGAGGCACAGATACGCAGTATTTT
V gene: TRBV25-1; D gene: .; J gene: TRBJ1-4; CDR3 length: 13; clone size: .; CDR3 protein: CASSNRVNEKLFF; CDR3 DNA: TGTGCCAGCAGTAACAGGGTCAATGAAAAACTGTTTTTT
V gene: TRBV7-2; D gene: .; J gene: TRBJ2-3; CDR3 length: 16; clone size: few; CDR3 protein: CASSLGHRSATDTQYF; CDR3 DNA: TGTGCCAGCAGCTTAGGGCATAGGTCAGCAACAGATACGCAGTATTTT
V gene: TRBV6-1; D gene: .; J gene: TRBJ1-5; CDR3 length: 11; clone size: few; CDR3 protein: CASSLPGPQHF; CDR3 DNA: TGTGCCAGCAGTTTACCCGGGCCCCAGCATTTT
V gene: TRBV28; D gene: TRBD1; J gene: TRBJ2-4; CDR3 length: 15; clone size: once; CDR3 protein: CASSSWDRGAYEQCF; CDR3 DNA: TGTGCCAGCTCGTCCTGGGACAGGGGTGCCTACGAGCAGTGCTTC
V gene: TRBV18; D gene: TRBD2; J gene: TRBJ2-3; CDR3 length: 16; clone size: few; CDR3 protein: CASSPSLAGGADTQYF; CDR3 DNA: TGTGCCAGCTCACCGTCCCTAGCGGGAGGAGCAGATACGCAGTATTTT
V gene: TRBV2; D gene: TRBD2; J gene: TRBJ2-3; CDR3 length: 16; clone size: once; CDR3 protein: CASSGSSGAGTDTQYF; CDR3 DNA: TGTGCCAGCAGTGGGTCTAGCGGAGCCGGAACAGATACGCAGTATTTT
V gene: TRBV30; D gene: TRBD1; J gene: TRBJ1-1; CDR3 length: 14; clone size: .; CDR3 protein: CAWSDRGLRTEAFF; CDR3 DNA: TGTGCCTGGAGTGACAGGGGGCTGCGGACTGAAGCTTTCTTT
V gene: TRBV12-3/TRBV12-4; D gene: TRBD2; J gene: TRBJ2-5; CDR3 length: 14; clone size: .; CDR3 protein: CASTLLAGEETQYF; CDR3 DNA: TGTGCCAGCACTCTTCTAGCGGGAGAAGAGACCCAGTACTTC
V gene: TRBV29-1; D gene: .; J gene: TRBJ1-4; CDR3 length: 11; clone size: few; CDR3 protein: CSGMGGEKLFF; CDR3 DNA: TGCAGCGGAATGGGGGGTGAAAAACTGTTTTTT
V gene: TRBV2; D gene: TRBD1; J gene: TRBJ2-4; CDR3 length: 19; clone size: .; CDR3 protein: CASSTTAGQGARAKNIQYF; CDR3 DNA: TGTGCCAGCAGTACTACCGCGGGACAGGGGGCTCGAGCCAAAAACATTCAGTACTTC
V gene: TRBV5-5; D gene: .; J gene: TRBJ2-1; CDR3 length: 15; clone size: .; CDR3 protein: CASNAGPMALYEQFF; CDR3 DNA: TGTGCCAGCAACGCCGGTCCCATGGCGTTGTATGAGCAGTTCTTC
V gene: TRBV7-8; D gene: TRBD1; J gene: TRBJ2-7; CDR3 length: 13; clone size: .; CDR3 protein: CASSRYRGNEQYF; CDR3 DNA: TGTGCCAGCAGCCGCTACAGGGGCAATGAGCAGTACTTC
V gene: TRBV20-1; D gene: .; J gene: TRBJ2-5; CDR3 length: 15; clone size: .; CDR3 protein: CSAFSPAEGFETQYF; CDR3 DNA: TGCAGTGCTTTCTCCCCTGCGGAGGGCTTTGAGACCCAGTACTTC
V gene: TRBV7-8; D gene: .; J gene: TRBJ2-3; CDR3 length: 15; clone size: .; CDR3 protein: CASSLEAGSTDTQYF; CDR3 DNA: TGTGCCAGCAGCTTAGAGGCCGGCAGTACAGATACGCAGTATTTT
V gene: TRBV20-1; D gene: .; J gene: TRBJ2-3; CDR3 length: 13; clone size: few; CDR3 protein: CSARGGPADTQYF; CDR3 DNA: TGCAGTGCTAGAGGAGGGCCAGCAGATACGCAGTATTTT
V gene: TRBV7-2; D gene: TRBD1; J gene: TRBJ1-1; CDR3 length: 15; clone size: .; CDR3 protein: CASSLSRQGNTEAFF; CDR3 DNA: TGTGCCAGCAGCTTAAGTCGACAGGGAAACACTGAAGCTTTCTTT
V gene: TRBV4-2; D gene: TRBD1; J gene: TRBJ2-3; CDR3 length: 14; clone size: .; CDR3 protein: CASSPQGDGDTQYF; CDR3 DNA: TGTGCCAGCAGCCCCCAGGGGGATGGAGATACGCAGTATTTT
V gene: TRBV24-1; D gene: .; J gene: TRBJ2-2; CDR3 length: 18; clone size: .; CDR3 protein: CATSDSPGQNSNTGELFF; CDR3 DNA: TGTGCCACCAGTGATTCCCCCGGACAGAACTCGAACACCGGGGAGCTGTTTTTT
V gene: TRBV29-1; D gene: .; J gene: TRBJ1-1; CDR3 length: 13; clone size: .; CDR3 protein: CSVEGLGGGEAFF; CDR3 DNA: TGCAGCGTTGAAGGACTCGGCGGCGGTGAAGCTTTCTTT
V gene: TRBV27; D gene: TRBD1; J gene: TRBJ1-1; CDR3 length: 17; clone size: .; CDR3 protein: CASSLSRQGTLNTEAFF; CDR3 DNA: TGTGCCAGCAGTTTAAGCCGACAGGGGACTTTGAACACTGAAGCTTTCTTT
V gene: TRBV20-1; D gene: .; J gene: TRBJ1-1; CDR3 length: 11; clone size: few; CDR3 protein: CSARAGQEAFF; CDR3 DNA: TGCAGTGCTAGAGCGGGTCAAGAAGCTTTCTTT
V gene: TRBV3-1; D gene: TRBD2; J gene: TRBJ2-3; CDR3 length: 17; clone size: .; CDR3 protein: CASSQGFSSGRLDTQYF; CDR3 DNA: TGTGCCAGCAGCCAAGGGTTTTCTAGCGGGAGGCTAGATACGCAGTATTTT
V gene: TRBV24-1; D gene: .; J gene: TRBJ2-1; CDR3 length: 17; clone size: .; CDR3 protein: CATSDFQSWGSYNEQFF; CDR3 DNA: TGTGCCACCAGTGATTTTCAGTCCTGGGGGTCCTACAATGAGCAGTTCTTC
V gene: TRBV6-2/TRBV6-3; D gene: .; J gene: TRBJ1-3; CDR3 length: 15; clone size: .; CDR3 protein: CASSYSLDSGNTIYF; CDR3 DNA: TGTGCCAGCAGTTACTCTTTGGACTCTGGAAACACCATATATTTT
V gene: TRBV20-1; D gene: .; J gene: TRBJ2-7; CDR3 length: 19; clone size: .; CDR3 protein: CSAIPFGQLSDSSYNEQYF; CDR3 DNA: TGCAGTGCTATCCCCTTCGGACAGCTCAGCGACAGCTCCTACAATGAGCAGTACTTC
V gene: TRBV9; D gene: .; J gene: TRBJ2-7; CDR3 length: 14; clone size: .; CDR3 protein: CASSPRDFMDEQYF; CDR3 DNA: TGTGCCAGCAGCCCCCGGGACTTTATGGACGAGCAGTACTTC
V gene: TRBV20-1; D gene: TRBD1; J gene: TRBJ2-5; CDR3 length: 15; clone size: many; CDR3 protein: CSARNLRQGAETQYF; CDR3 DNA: TGCAGTGCTAGAAATCTCAGACAGGGGGCAGAGACCCAGTACTTC
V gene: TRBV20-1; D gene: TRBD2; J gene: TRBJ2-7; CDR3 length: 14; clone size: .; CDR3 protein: CSARNSGRAYEQYF; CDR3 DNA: TGCAGTGCTAGAAATAGCGGGAGGGCCTACGAGCAGTACTTC
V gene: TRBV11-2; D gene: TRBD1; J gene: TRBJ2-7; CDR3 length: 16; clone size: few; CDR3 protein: CASSKGTGSYTYEQYF; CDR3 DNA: TGTGCCAGCAGCAAGGGGACAGGGTCTTATACCTACGAGCAGTACTTC
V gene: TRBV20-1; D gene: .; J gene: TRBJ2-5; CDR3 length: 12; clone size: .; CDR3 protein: CSAGDSAETQYF; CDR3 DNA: TGCAGTGCTGGCGACTCTGCAGAGACCCAGTACTTC
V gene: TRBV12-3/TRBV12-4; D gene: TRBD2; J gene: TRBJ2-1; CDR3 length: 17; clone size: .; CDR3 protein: CASNTGLAGSSYNEQFF; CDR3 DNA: TGTGCCAGCAACACCGGACTAGCGGGGTCCTCCTACAATGAGCAGTTCTTC
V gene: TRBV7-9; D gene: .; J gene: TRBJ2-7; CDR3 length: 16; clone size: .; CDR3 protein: CASSPYGQFITYEQYF; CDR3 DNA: TGTGCCAGCAGCCCCTACGGACAGTTTATAACCTACGAGCAGTACTTC
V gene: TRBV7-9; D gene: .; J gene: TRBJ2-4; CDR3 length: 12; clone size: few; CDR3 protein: CASSLARGEQYF; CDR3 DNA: TGTGCCAGCAGTTTAGCCCGGGGAGAGCAGTACTTC
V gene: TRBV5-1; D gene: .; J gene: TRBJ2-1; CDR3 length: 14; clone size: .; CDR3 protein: CASSFGGVGDEQFF; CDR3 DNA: TGCGCCAGCAGCTTTGGGGGCGTAGGGGATGAGCAGTTCTTC
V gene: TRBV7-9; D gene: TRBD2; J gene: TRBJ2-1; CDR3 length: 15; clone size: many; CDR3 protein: CASSRTSGKYNEQFF; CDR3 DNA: TGTGCCAGCAGCAGGACTAGCGGAAAATACAATGAGCAGTTCTTC
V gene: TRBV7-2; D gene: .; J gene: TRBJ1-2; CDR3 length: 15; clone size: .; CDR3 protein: CASSLEARTYYGYTF; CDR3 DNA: TGTGCCAGCAGCTTAGAAGCCCGGACTTACTATGGCTACACCTTC
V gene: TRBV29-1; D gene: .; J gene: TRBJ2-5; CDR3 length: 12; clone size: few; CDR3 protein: CSVGDLRQEQYF; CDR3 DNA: TGCAGCGTTGGAGACCTAAGACAAGAGCAGTACTTC
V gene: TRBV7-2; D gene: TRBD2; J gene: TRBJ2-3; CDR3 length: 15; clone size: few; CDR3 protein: CASSFEAGPTDTQYF; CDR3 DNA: TGTGCCAGCAGCTTCGAAGCGGGACCAACAGATACGCAGTATTTT
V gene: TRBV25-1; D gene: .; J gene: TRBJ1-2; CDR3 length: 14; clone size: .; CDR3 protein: CASSENRGFYGYTF; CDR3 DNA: TGTGCCAGCAGTGAAAATCGGGGATTCTATGGCTACACCTTC